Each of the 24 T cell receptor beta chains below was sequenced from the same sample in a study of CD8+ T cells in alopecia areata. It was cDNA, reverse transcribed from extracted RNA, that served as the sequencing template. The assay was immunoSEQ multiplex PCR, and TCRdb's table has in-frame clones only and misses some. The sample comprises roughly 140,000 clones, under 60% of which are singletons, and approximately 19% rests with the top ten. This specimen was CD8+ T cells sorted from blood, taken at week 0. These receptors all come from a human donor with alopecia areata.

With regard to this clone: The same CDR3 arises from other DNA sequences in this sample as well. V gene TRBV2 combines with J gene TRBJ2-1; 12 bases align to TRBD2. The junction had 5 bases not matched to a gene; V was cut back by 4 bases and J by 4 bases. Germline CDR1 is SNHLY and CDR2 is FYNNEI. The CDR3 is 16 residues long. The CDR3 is CASSGGLAGRYNEQFF. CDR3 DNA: TGTGCCAGCAGTGGCGGACTAGCGGGACGATACAATGAGCAGTTCTTC.

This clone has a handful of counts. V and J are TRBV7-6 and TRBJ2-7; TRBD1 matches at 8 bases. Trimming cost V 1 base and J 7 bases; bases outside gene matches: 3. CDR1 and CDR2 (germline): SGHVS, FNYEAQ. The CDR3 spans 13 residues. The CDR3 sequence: CASSLVRDREQYF. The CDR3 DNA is TGTGCCAGCAGCTTAGTACGGGACAGGGAGCAGTACTTC.

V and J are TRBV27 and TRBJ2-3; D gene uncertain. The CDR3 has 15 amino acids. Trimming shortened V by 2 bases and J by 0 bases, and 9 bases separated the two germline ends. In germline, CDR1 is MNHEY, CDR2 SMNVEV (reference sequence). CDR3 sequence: CASSLGGFSTDTQYF. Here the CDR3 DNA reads TGTGCCAGCAGTTTAGGCGGATTCAGCACAGATACGCAGTATTTT.

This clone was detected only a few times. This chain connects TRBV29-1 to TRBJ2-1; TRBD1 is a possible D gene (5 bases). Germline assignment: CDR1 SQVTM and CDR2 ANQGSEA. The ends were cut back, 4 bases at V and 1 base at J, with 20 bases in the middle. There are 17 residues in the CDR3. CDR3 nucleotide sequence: TGCAGCGTTGGGCCTTCCCCGAACGACAGATCCTACAATGAGCAGTTCTTC. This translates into CSVGPSPNDRSYNEQFF.

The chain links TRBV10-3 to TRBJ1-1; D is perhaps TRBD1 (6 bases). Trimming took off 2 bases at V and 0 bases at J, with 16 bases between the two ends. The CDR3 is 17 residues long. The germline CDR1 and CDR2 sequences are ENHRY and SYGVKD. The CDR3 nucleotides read TGTGCCATCAGTGAGAGAGGGGGAACAGCAATGAACACTGAAGCTTTCTTT. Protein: CAISERGGTAMNTEAFF.

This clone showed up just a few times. The CDR3 reads CASRPGQVDLQETQYF. As DNA, the CDR3 is TGTGCCAGCAGACCTGGACAGGTCGACCTACAAGAGACCCAGTACTTC. V and J are TRBV7-2 and TRBJ2-5; 7 bases fit TRBD1. With V trimmed by 6 bases and J by 2 bases, 12 bases remained unmatched. The length of the CDR3 is 16 residues. Germline assignment: CDR1 SGHTA and CDR2 FQGNSA.

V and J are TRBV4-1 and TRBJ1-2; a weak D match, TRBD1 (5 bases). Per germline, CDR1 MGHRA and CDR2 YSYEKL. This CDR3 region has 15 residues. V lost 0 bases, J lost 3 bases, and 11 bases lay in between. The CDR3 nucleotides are TGCGCCAGCAGCCAAGAGGACACTTCACACTATGGCTACACCTTC. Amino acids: CASSQEDTSHYGYTF.

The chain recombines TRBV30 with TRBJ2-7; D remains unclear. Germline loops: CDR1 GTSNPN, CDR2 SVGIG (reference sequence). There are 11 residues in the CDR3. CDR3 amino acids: CGASTSYEQYF. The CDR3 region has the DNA TGTGGGGCGAGCACCTCCTACGAGCAGTACTTC.

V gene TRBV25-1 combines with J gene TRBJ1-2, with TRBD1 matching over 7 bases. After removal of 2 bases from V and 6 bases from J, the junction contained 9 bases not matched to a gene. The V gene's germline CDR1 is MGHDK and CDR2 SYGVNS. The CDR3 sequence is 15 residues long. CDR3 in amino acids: CASSEPRTGYDGYTF. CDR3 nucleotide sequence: TGTGCCAGCAGTGAACCCCGGACAGGTTATGATGGCTACACCTTC.

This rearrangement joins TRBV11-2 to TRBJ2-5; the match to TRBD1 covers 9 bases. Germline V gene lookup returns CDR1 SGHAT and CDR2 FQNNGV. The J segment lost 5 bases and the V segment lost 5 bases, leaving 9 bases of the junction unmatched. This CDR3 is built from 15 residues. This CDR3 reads CASSDTGGGVETQYF. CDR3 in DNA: TGTGCCAGCAGCGATACAGGGGGCGGCGTGGAGACCCAGTACTTC.

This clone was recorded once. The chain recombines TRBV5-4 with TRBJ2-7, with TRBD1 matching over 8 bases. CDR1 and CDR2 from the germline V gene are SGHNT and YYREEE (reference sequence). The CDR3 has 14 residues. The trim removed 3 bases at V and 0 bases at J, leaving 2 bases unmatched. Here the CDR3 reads CASSSGQGSYEQYF. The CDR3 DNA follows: TGTGCCAGCAGCTCAGGACAGGGCTCCTACGAGCAGTACTTC.

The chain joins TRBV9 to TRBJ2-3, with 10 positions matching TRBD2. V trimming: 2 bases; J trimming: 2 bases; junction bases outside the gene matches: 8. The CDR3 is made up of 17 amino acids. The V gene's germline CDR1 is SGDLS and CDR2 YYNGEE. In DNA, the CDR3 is TGTGCCAGCAGCGTCCAGGTAGCGGGGGGAGACACAGATACGCAGTATTTT. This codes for CASSVQVAGGDTDTQYF.

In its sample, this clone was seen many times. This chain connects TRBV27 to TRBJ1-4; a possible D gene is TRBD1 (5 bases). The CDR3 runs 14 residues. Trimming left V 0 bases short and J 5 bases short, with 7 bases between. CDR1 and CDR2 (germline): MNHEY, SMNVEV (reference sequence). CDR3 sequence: CASSLSGLNEKLFF. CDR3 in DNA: TGTGCCAGCAGTTTATCGGGGCTCAATGAAAAACTGTTTTTT.

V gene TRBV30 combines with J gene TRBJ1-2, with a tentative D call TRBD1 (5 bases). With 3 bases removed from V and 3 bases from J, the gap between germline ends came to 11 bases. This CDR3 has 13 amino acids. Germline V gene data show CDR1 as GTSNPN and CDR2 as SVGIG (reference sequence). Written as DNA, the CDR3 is TGTGCCTGGAGCTACGGAGGGGACTATGGCTACACCTTC. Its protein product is CAWSYGGDYGYTF.

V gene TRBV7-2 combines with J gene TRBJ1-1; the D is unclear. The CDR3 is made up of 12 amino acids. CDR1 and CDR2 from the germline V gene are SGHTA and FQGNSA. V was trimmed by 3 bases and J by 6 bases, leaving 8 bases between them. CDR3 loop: CASSFLKSEAFF. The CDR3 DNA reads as TGTGCCAGCAGCTTTTTAAAGTCTGAAGCTTTCTTT.

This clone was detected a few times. The CDR3: CASSQSTPEEQYF. CDR3 bases: TGCGCCAGCAGTCAGTCCACCCCTGAAGAGCAGTACTTC. The V call is TRBV23-1, the J call TRBJ2-7, with D unresolved. TRBV23-1 is reported as an ORF; its role is uncertain. V was clipped by 3 bases and J by 7 bases, with 13 bases between them. The CDR3 has 13 amino acids.

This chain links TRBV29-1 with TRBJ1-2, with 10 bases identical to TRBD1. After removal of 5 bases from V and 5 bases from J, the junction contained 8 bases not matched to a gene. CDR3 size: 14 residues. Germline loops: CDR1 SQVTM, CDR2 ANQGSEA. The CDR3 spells CSVTGQGTYYGYTF. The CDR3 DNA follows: TGCAGCGTTACGGGACAGGGGACTTATTATGGCTACACCTTC.

Here the CDR3 reads CASLSYTGELFF. DNA of the CDR3: TGTGCCAGCCTATCGTACACCGGGGAGCTGTTTTTT. The chain is built from TRBV2 and TRBJ2-2, with D uncertain. The CDR3 length is 12 residues. Germline CDR1 SNHLY, CDR2 FYNNEI. V was trimmed by 8 bases and J by 3 bases, leaving 7 bases between them. Drawing the rest from reference TRBV2 and TRBJ2-2, the complete variable domain is EPEVTQTPSHQVTQMGQEVILRCVPISNHLYFYWYRQILGQKVEFLVSFYNNEISEKSEIFDDQFSVERPDGSNFTLKIRSTKLEDSAMYFCASLSYTGELFFGEGSRLTVL.

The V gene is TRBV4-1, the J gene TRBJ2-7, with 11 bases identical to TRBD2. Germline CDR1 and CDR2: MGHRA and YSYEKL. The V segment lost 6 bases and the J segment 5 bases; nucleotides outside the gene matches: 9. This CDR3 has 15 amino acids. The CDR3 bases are TGCGCCAGCAGTGGACTAGCGGGTTCCCCTGACGAGCAGTACTTC. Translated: CASSGLAGSPDEQYF.

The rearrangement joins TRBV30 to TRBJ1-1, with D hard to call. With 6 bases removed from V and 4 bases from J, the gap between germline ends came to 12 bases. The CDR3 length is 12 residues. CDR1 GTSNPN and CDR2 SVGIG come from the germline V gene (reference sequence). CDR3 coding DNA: TGTGCCTGTACATACAGCCGCACTGAAGCTTTCTTT. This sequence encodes CACTYSRTEAFF.

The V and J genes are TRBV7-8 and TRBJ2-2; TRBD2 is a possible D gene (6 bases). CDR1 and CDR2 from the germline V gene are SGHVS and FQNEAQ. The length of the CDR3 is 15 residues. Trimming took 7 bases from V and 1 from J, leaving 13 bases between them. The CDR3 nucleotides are TGTGCCAGCACCATTACGGGGGTGAACACCGGGGAGCTGTTTTTT. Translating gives CASTITGVNTGELFF.

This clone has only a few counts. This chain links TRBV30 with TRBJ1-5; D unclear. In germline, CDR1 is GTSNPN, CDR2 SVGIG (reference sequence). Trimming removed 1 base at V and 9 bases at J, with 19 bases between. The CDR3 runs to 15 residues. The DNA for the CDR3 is TGTGCCTGGAGTGGTCCCACAGAGAGCCTATGGCCCCAGCATTTT. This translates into CAWSGPTESLWPQHF. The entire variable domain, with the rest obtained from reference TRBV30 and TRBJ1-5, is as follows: SQTIHQWPATLVQPVGSPLSLECTVEGTSNPNLYWYRQAAGRGLQLLFYSVGIGQISSEVPQNLSASRPQDRQFILSSKKLLLSDSGFYLCAWSGPTESLWPQHFGDGTRLSIL.

The CDR3 is CASSQDIRALNTEAFF. As DNA, the CDR3 is TGCGCCAGCAGCCAAGACATCCGGGCGTTGAACACTGAAGCTTTCTTT. This chain links TRBV4-3 with TRBJ1-1; no definite D call. The ends were cut back, 0 bases at V and 0 bases at J, with 11 bases in the middle. The CDR3 sequence is 16 residues long. Germline loops: CDR1 LGHNA, CDR2 YSLEER.

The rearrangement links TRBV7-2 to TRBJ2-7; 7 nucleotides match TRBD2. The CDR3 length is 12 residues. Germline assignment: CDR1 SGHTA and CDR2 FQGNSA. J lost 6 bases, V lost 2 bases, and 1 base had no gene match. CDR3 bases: TGTGCCAGCAGCTTATGGGAGGGCGAGCAGTACTTC. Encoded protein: CASSLWEGEQYF.